What follows describes a single T cell receptor (beta chain). Its antigen is unidentified. Compared with germline, one end of the junction differs, possibly owing to a read error. Sample-barcoded 5' priming and a J-beta primer mix drove a second PCR of roughly 6 to 12 cycles. In TCRdb, the 5' RACE reads were re-called with MiXCR into one record per CDR3 protein. In the table there are around 500,000 distinct CDR3 sequences, 47% of which are singletons. From germline, CDR1 is MNHEY and CDR2 SMNVEV (reference sequence). This CDR3 has 11 residues. The data originate from a study of blood T cells in healthy people across ages. The study, taken as a whole, reports: PBMCs went unsorted, and a conclusive naive versus antigen-experienced comparison was therefore prevented.

Researchers collected approximately 9.9 milliliters of peripheral blood from every single donor. This rearrangement joins TRBV27 to TRBJ2-1; D remains unclear. Sequencing used blood. The source is a man of 80 years or more in good health. CDR3 amino acids: CTSSFRHEQFF. CDR3 DNA: TGTACCAGCAGTTTTCGGCATGAGCAGTTCTTC.